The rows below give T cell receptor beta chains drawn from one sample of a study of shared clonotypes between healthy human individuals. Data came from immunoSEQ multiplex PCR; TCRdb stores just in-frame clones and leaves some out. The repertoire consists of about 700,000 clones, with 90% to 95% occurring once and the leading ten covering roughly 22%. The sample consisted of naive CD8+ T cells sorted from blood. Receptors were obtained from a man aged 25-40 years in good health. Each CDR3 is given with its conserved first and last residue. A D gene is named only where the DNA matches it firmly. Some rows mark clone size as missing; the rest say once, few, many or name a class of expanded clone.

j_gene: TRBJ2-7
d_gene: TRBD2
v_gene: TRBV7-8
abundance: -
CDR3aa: CASSPPIAGAPEQYF
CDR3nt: TGTGCCAGCAGCCCCCCCATAGCGGGAGCGCCCGAGCAGTACTTC

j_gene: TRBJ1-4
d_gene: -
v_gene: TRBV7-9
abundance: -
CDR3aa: CASRSHPLGEDFNEKLFF
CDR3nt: TGTGCCAGCAGATCACATCCTCTCGGGGAGGACTTTAATGAAAAACTGTTTTTT

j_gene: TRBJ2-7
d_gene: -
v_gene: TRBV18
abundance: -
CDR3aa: CASSLIVSSSYEQYF
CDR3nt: TGTGCCAGCTCACTCATTGTATCGAGCTCTTACGAGCAGTACTTC

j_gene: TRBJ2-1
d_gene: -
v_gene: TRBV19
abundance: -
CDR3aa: CASSRNGQDNEQFF
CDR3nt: TGTGCCAGTAGTAGGAACGGACAAGACAATGAGCAGTTCTTC

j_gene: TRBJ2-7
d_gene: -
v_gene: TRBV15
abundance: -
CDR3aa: CATSSLKGDYEQYF
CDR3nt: TGTGCCACCAGCAGTCTAAAGGGGGACTACGAGCAGTACTTC

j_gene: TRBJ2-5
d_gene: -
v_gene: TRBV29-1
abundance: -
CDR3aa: CSVGGETQYF
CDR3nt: TGCAGCGTTGGGGGAGAGACCCAGTACTTC

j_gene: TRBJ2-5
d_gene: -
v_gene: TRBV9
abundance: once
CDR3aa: CASSSSGRETQYF
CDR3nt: TGTGCCAGCAGCTCAAGTGGCAGGGAGACCCAGTACTTC

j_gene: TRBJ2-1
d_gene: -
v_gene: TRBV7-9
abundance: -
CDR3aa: CASSLTGGSNEQFF
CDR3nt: TGTGCCAGCAGCTTAACCGGGGGAAGCAATGAGCAGTTCTTC

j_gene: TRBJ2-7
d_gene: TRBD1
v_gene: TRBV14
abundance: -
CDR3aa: CASSQDGGTGTREQYF
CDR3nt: TGTGCCAGCAGCCAAGACGGGGGGACAGGGACTCGCGAGCAGTACTTC

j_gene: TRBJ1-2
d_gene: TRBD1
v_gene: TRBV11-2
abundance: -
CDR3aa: CASSPRQGYGYGYTF
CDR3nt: TGTGCCAGCAGCCCAAGACAGGGGTACGGCTATGGCTACACCTTC

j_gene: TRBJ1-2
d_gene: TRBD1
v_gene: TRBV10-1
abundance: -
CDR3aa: CASSESPGGNPYGYTF
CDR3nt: TGCGCCAGCAGTGAGTCCCCAGGGGGAAACCCCTATGGCTACACCTTC

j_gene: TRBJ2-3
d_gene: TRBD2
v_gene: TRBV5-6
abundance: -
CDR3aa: CASTIGTSGRDADTQYF
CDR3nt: TGTGCCAGCACCATAGGGACTAGCGGGAGGGACGCAGATACGCAGTATTTT

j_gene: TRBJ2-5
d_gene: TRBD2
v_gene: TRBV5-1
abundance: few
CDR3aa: CASSLATSGRGETQYF
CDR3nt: TGCGCCAGCAGCTTGGCTACTAGCGGGAGAGGGGAGACCCAGTACTTC

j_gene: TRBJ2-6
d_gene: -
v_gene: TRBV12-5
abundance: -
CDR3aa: CASGEQELSSGANVLTF
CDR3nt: TGTGCTAGTGGGGAACAGGAGCTAAGCTCTGGGGCCAACGTCCTGACTTTC

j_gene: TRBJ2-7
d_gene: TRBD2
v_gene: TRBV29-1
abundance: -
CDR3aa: CSVAIAGGPPEQYF
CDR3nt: TGCAGCGTTGCAATAGCGGGAGGGCCCCCCGAGCAGTACTTC

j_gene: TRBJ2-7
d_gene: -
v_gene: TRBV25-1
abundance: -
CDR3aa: CASSEGGGIYEQYF
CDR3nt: TGTGCCAGCAGTGAGGGCGGGGGCATCTACGAGCAGTACTTC

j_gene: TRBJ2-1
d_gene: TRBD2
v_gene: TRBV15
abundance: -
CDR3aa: CATSRSSLAGAYNEQFF
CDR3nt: TGTGCCACCAGCAGATCCTCCTTAGCGGGGGCCTACAATGAGCAGTTCTTC

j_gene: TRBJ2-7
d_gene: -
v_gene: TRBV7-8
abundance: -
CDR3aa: CASSLGLKTYEQYF
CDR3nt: TGTGCCAGCAGCTTAGGACTTAAAACCTACGAGCAGTACTTC

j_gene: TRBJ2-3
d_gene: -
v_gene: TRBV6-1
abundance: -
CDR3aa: CASSEAGSTDTQYF
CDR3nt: TGTGCCAGCAGTGAAGCAGGGTCCACAGATACGCAGTATTTT

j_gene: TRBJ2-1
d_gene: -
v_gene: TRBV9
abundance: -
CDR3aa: CASASSSYNEQFF
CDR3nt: TGTGCCAGCGCATCAAGCTCCTACAATGAGCAGTTCTTC

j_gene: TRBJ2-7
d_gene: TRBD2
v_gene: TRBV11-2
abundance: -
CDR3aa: CASSFLAGEAREQYF
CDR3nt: TGTGCCAGCAGCTTCCTAGCGGGAGAAGCCCGCGAGCAGTACTTC

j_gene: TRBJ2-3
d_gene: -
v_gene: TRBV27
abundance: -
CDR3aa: CASSSLLGPYTDTQYF
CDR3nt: TGTGCCAGCAGCTCTCTGCTGGGACCCTACACAGATACGCAGTATTTT

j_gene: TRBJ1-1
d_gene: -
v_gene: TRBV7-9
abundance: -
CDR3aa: CASSSTQFLPGRMNTEAFF
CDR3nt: TGTGCCAGCAGCTCCACCCAATTTCTTCCGGGACGTATGAACACTGAAGCTTTCTTT

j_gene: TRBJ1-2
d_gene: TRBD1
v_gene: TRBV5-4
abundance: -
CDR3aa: CASSWDRDGDYGYTF
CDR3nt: TGTGCCAGCAGCTGGGACAGGGACGGGGACTATGGCTACACCTTC

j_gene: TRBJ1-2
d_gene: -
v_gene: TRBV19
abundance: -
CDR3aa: CASRGGTYGYTF
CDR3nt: TGTGCCAGTAGGGGAGGGACCTATGGCTACACCTTC

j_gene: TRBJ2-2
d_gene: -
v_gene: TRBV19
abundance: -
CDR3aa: CASSTSMDSGELFF
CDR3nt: TGTGCCAGTAGTACTTCCATGGACAGCGGGGAGCTGTTTTTT

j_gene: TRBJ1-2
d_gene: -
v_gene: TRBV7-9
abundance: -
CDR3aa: CASSLAPLNGYTF
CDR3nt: TGTGCCAGCAGCTTAGCCCCCCTAAATGGCTACACCTTC

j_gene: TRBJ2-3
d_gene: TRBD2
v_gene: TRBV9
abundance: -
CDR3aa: CASSVGSGRGLDTQYF
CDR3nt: TGTGCCAGCAGCGTAGGTAGCGGGAGGGGGCTGGATACGCAGTATTTT

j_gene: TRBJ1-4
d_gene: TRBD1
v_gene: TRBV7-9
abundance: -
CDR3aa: CASSGPGTVNEKLFF
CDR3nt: TGTGCCAGCAGCGGTCCCGGGACAGTGAATGAAAAACTGTTTTTT

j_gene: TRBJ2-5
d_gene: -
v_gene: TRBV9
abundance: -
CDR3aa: CASSVGQGQETQYF
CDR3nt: TGTGCCAGCAGCGTAGGGCAGGGGCAAGAGACCCAGTACTTC

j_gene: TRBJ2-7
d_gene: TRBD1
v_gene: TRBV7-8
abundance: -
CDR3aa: CASSLGETGAGEQYF
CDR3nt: TGTGCCAGCAGCTTAGGGGAGACAGGGGCAGGGGAGCAGTACTTC

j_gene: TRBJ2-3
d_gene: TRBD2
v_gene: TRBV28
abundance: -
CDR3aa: CASSLFASGDTQYF
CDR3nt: TGTGCCAGCAGTTTATTCGCTAGCGGTGATACGCAGTATTTT

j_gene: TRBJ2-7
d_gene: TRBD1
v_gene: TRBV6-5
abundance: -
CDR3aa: CATKLGDSSYEQYF
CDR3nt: TGTGCCACCAAACTTGGGGACAGCTCCTACGAGCAGTACTTC

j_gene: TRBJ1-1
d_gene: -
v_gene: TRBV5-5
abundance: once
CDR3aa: CASSWGRTVNTEAFF
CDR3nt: TGTGCCAGCAGCTGGGGGAGAACAGTGAACACTGAAGCTTTCTTT

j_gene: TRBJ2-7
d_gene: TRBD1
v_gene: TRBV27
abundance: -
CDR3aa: CASSLRTGGHYYEQYF
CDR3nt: TGTGCCAGCAGTTTGAGGACAGGGGGCCACTACTACGAGCAGTACTTC

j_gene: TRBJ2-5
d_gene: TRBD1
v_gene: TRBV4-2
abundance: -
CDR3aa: CASSNPGQEEETQYF
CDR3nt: TGTGCCAGCAGCAATCCGGGACAGGAAGAAGAGACCCAGTACTTC

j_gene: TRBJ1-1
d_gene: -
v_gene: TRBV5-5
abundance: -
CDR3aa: CASSDPGRNTEAFF
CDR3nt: TGTGCCAGCAGCGATCCGGGCAGGAACACTGAAGCTTTCTTT

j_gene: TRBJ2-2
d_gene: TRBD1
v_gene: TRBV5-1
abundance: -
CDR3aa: CASSFRQGNTGELFF
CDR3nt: TGCGCCAGCAGCTTTCGACAGGGGAACACCGGGGAGCTGTTTTTT

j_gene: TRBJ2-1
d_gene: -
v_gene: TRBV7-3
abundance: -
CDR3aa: CASSPTITAYNEQFF
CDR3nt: TGTGCCAGCAGCCCGACAATTACGGCTTACAATGAGCAGTTCTTC

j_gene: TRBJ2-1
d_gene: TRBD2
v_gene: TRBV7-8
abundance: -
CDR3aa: CASSLTSGWNEQFF
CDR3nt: TGTGCCAGCAGCTTGACTAGCGGGTGGAATGAGCAGTTCTTC